The TCR beta chain under discussion was sequenced for a study of quantifying T cell responses using KT2 cells. Looking at the study overall: Reverse transcription used primers in the TCR alpha and beta constant regions. Overall study findings and caveats: KT2 sequences were detected down to about one KT2 cell per 100,000 PBMC.

The sample is PBMC spiked with counted cells of clone KT2. Each cDNA got a UMI-containing oligo ligated at its 3' end. An equimolar mix of RC1.1 and RC1.2 primed the beta chain across TRBC1 and TRBC2. From the UMI-ligation and nested PCR reads, TCRdb called clonotypes with MiXCR, one entry per CDR3 protein. The data contain over 40,000 distinct CDR3 sequences, under 14% of them singletons. This clonotype was seen a few times. What it binds is not known. J gave up 6 bases and V 6 bases, and 10 bases lay outside the gene matches. Per germline, CDR1 WSHSY and CDR2 SAAADI. The CDR3 consists of 14 residues. The TCR was taken from a human donor. Sequencing was done on a sample of PBMCs spiked with cells of the T cell clone KT2. The V and J genes are TRBV10-2 and TRBJ1-1; 7 nucleotides align to TRBD1. DNA of the CDR3: TGCGCCAGCAGAGCCCCTGACAGGGTATCTGAAGCTTTCTTT. As protein: CASRAPDRVSEAFF.